This is a list of T cell receptor beta chains from one sample in a study of blood T cell repertoires in COVID-19. Data came from immunoSEQ multiplex PCR; TCRdb stores just in-frame clones and leaves some out. The data contain 100,000 to 120,000 clones, roughly four fifths of them singletons. Sequenced sample: peripheral blood. These receptors were collected from an older woman with acute or convalescent COVID-19. Each CDR3 is given with its conserved first and last residue. D genes are given only for firm matches. The size entry is marked missing in some rows and otherwise reads once, few, many or a size class.

J,V,D,size,CDR3,DNA
TRBJ1-5,TRBV5-6,TRBD1,.,CASSYRTGRYSNQPQHF,TGTGCCAGCAGCTACCGGACAGGGCGATATAGCAATCAGCCCCAGCATTTT
TRBJ1-2,TRBV19,TRBD1,.,CASASTGKYGYTF,TGTGCCAGCGCCTCGACAGGGAAGTATGGCTACACCTTC
TRBJ2-2,TRBV10-3,.,.,CAICNNREANTGELFF,TGTGCCATCTGCAACAACAGAGAAGCGAACACCGGGGAGCTGTTTTTT
TRBJ2-1,TRBV5-1,.,.,CASSLELENEQFF,TGCGCCAGCAGCTTGGAGTTGGAGAATGAGCAGTTCTTC
TRBJ1-2,TRBV13,.,.,CASSSGVGGVAGGYTF,TGTGCCAGCAGCTCCGGGGTGGGAGGCGTTGCGGGAGGCTACACCTTC
TRBJ2-3,TRBV30,TRBD1,.,CAWSGRDRGPDTQYF,TGTGCCTGGAGCGGCCGGGACAGGGGGCCAGATACGCAGTATTTT
TRBJ2-1,TRBV19,TRBD2,.,CALAGGNYNEQFF,TGTGCCTTAGCGGGGGGAAACTACAATGAGCAGTTCTTC
TRBJ2-3,TRBV21-1,.,.,CASSKVGLAGGTDTQYF,TGTGCCAGCAGCAAAGTCGGCCTAGCGGGGGGTACAGATACGCAGTATTTT
TRBJ1-1,TRBV20-1,.,.,CSASPGGNTEAFF,TGCAGTGCTAGTCCCGGGGGGAACACTGAAGCTTTCTTT
TRBJ2-3,TRBV4-3,TRBD1,.,CASSQVQRGLTDTQYF,TGCGCCAGCAGCCAAGTCCAGAGGGGGCTCACAGATACGCAGTATTTT
TRBJ1-1,TRBV30,.,few,CAWSTQQGTEAFF,TGTGCCTGGAGTACCCAACAGGGTACTGAAGCTTTCTTT
TRBJ2-7,TRBV11-2,TRBD1,few,CASSLTGTGWGEQYF,TGTGCCAGCAGCTTGACCGGGACAGGGTGGGGGGAGCAGTACTTC
TRBJ2-2,TRBV27,.,.,CASTQRGGTTGELFF,TGTGCCAGCACCCAAAGGGGGGGGACCACCGGGGAGCTGTTTTTT
TRBJ1-5,TRBV2,TRBD1,.,CASIQGQGSGRQPQHF,TGTGCCAGCATACAAGGACAGGGGTCAGGACGGCAGCCCCAGCATTTT
TRBJ2-3,TRBV25-1,TRBD1,once,CASSDPRTGGTDTQYF,TGTGCCAGCAGTGACCCGCGGACAGGGGGCACAGATACGCAGTATTTT
TRBJ2-2,TRBV28,.,.,CASSPFTGELFF,TGTGCCAGCAGTCCATTCACCGGGGAGCTGTTTTTT
TRBJ2-1,TRBV5-1,.,.,CASSLGTNRDSSYNEQFF,TGCGCCAGCAGCTTGGGGACTAACCGGGACAGCTCCTACAATGAGCAGTTCTTC
TRBJ2-2,TRBV27,TRBD2,.,CATSRLAGLNTGELFF,TGTGCCACCTCGAGGCTAGCGGGCTTGAACACCGGGGAGCTGTTTTTT
TRBJ1-6,TRBV5-8,TRBD1,.,CASSLGQAESLHF,TGTGCCAGCAGCTTAGGACAGGCCGAATCCCTCCACTTT
TRBJ2-2,TRBV9,TRBD2,.,CASSVTASGGAVGELFF,TGTGCCAGCAGCGTAACGGCTAGCGGGGGGGCCGTCGGGGAGCTGTTTTTT
TRBJ1-5,TRBV19,.,few,CASSPDSPNQPQHF,TGTGCCAGTAGCCCAGACAGCCCTAATCAGCCCCAGCATTTT
TRBJ1-2,TRBV19,TRBD1,.,CASSIVGTGFGYTF,TGTGCCAGTAGTATAGTTGGGACAGGGTTTGGCTACACCTTC
TRBJ1-2,TRBV3-1/TRBV3-2,TRBD1,.,CASSPTGGHLIGGYTF,TGTGCCAGCAGCCCGACAGGGGGCCACCTTATAGGTGGCTACACCTTC
TRBJ1-4,TRBV7-2,.,once,CASSLSGRVGEKLFF,TGTGCCAGCAGCTTATCGGGCAGGGTAGGAGAAAAACTGTTTTTT
TRBJ2-2,TRBV24-1,.,.,CATTTGTGELFF,TGTGCCACCACCACAGGAACCGGGGAGCTGTTTTTT
TRBJ1-6,TRBV6-5,.,few,CASSKTGDGSPLHF,TGTGCCAGCAGCAAGACAGGTGACGGTTCACCCCTCCACTTT
TRBJ1-2,TRBV4-3,TRBD1,.,CASSQETGDYGYTF,TGCGCCAGCAGCCAAGAAACAGGGGACTATGGCTACACCTTC
TRBJ1-2,TRBV30,.,.,CAWSRYMGANYGYTF,TGTGCCTGGAGCCGCTACATGGGCGCTAACTATGGCTACACCTTC
TRBJ1-6,TRBV19,.,.,CASRDSYNSPLHF,TGTGCCAGTAGGGACAGCTACAATTCACCCCTCCACTTT
TRBJ2-7,TRBV6-5,.,.,CASSEHIRGEQYF,TGTGCCAGCAGCGAGCATATACGGGGGGAGCAGTACTTC
TRBJ1-2,TRBV15,.,.,CATSRGDSRTENGYTF,TGTGCCACCAGCAGAGGGGATAGTCGGACAGAAAACGGCTACACCTTC